This T cell receptor (beta chain) was documented in a study of T cell responses to AZD1222 COVID-19 vaccine. Using immunoSEQ multiplex PCR, the repertoire was profiled, and TCRdb retains in-frame clones only, with some absent. The data contain about 120,000 clones, roughly 90% of them singletons. Points on this clone: Germline and junction disagree at one end, which may indicate a read error.

CDR1 and CDR2 (germline): KGHSH, LQKENI. This CDR3 spans 13 amino acids. The TCR originated in an adult in good health. Sequencing used peripheral blood, obtained on day 0 of AZD1222 vaccination. The chain couples TRBV18 to TRBJ2-2; tentatively, D is TRBD1 (6 bases). CDR3 nucleotides: TGTGCCAGCTCGCCACAGGGTTCCGGGGAGCTGTTTTTT. Translating it yields CASSPQGSGELFF.